This TCR beta chain was sequenced in a study of radiation and T cells in renal cell carcinoma. TCRdb's copy holds only in-frame clones and misses some; the assay was immunoSEQ multiplex PCR. The sample has more than 95,000 clones; roughly four fifths are singletons. The time point denotes: blood 2 weeks post-SBRT. This sample's treatment: 15 Gy SBRT to primary tumor, nephrectomy 4 weeks later. In this sample, this clone turned up once. The TCR originated in a man aged 50 to 59 with renal cell carcinoma. The starting material was blood, obtained from a patient whose treatment included radiotherapy and nephrectomy.

The CDR3 DNA reads as TGTGCCAGTTGGGGCGCAGGGCGTTCTGGAAACACCATATATTTT. Its translation: CASWGAGRSGNTIYF. V gene TRBV19 combines with J gene TRBJ1-3, with D maybe TRBD1 (5 bases). CDR3 length equals 15 residues. Germline CDR1 reads LNHDA; CDR2 reads SQIVND (reference sequence). The V end was cut by 8 bases, the J end by 1 base, with 15 bases between.